Listed below are T cell receptor beta chains from one sample, sequenced in a study of OX40 agonist ivuxolimab in advanced cancers. The method was immunoSEQ multiplex PCR; TCRdb's version includes in-frame clones alone and lacks a portion of them. Of around 40,000 clones in the sample, 65% to 85% were seen once. Sequences were derived from CD4+ or CD8+ T cells sorted from blood, sampled in a trial of the OX40 agonist ivuxolimab. These receptor sequences come from an adult with an advanced solid tumor such as melanoma, head and neck, liver or kidney cancer. The CDR3 runs from the conserved cysteine through the conserved F or W. A D gene is named only where the DNA matches it firmly. Expanded clones are given a class, and other clones once, few, many or no size at all.

TRBV5-1	.	TRBJ2-1	few	TGCGCCAGCAGCTTTTCCGGATACAATGAGCAGTTCTTC	CASSFSGYNEQFF
TRBV9	TRBD1	TRBJ2-1	.	TGTGCCAGCAGCGTCCGAGCCGGGACAGAGGGTGAGCAGTTCTTC	CASSVRAGTEGEQFF
TRBV28	.	TRBJ1-1	.	TGTGCCAGCAGTCAACTGGGGGCAGCAAGGAACACTGAAGCTTTCTTT	CASSQLGAARNTEAFF
TRBV9	.	TRBJ1-1	.	TGTGCCAGCAGCGTAGAGGTGGGATTGAACACTGAAGCTTTCTTT	CASSVEVGLNTEAFF
TRBV29-1	.	TRBJ1-1	.	TGCAGCGTTGGATTCGGGGGCAGGGAAGCTTTCTTT	CSVGFGGREAFF
TRBV7-3	.	TRBJ2-1	.	TGTGCCAGCAGCTCCGGACTGGGAACCAATGAGCAGTTCTTC	CASSSGLGTNEQFF
TRBV5-1	.	TRBJ2-5	.	TGCGCCAGCAGCTTGTTGGCTGTTCAAGAGACCCAGTACTTC	CASSLLAVQETQYF
TRBV2	.	TRBJ2-1	few	TGTGCCAGCCGTGACGGGATCTACAATGAGCAGTTCTTC	CASRDGIYNEQFF
TRBV5-6	.	TRBJ1-2	.	TGTGCCAGCACGCTGAGTAACTATGGCTACACCTTC	CASTLSNYGYTF
TRBV5-8	TRBD1	TRBJ1-1	.	TGTGCCAGCAGCTTTCCAACAGGGGTGGAAACTGAAGCTTTCTTT	CASSFPTGVETEAFF
TRBV11-3	TRBD2	TRBJ2-5	few	TGTGCCAGCAGCTTGAGCGGGATAGCGGGAGGGATGGGAGAGACCCAGTACTTC	CASSLSGIAGGMGETQYF
TRBV5-6	.	TRBJ2-5	.	TGTGCCAGCAGTGTACTTCAAGAGACCCAGTACTTC	CASSVLQETQYF
TRBV2	TRBD1	TRBJ2-7	.	TGTGCCAGCAGTGAAGGGGGACAGGTCCTCTACGAGCAGTACTTC	CASSEGGQVLYEQYF
TRBV2	.	TRBJ1-4	.	TGTGCCAGCAGGGGAATCGGGGGCGGTGAAAAACTGTTTTTT	CASRGIGGGEKLFF
TRBV9	.	TRBJ2-3	few	TGTGCCAGCAGCGTAGGTGGGAGTCTGGCGGATACGCAGTATTTT	CASSVGGSLADTQYF
TRBV5-1	.	TRBJ2-1	.	TGCGCCAGCAGCTTGGAGGCTCGCAGCTCCTACAATGAGCAGTTCTTC	CASSLEARSSYNEQFF
TRBV6-5	TRBD1	TRBJ1-2	.	TGTGCCAGCAGCCGAGACAGGGGCTATGGCTACACCTTC	CASSRDRGYGYTF
TRBV11-2	.	TRBJ2-5	.	TGTGCCAGCAGCCCCGTGGGCAGACAAGAGACCCAGTACTTC	CASSPVGRQETQYF
TRBV13	.	TRBJ2-1	.	TGTGCCAGCAGCCCCTCCTCCTACAATGAGCAGTTCTTC	CASSPSSYNEQFF
TRBV20-1	.	TRBJ1-1	.	TGCAAGGGCCTGAACACTGAAGCTTTCTTT	CKGLNTEAFF
TRBV2	.	TRBJ1-2	once	TGTGCCACCTCATGGGGGTATGGCTACACCTTC	CATSWGYGYTF
TRBV10-2	.	TRBJ1-5	.	TGCGCCAGCAGTGACTTAAATCAGCCCCAGCATTTT	CASSDLNQPQHF
TRBV27	.	TRBJ1-2	.	TGTGCCAGCAGTTTAAGCAGGGGTGACTATGGCTACACCTTC	CASSLSRGDYGYTF
TRBV6-1	TRBD1	TRBJ1-5	once	TGTGCCAGCAGTGCCCTGGACAGGGGTCGGCAGCCCCAGCATTTT	CASSALDRGRQPQHF
TRBV2	.	TRBJ2-5	.	TGTGCCAGCAGTCAGGGGGAGACCCAGTACTTC	CASSQGETQYF
TRBV30	.	TRBJ2-5	.	TGTGCCTGGAGTCCCCGGGACTTGAAGACCCAGTACTTC	CAWSPRDLKTQYF
TRBV10-2	.	TRBJ2-3	.	TGCGCCAGCAGTGATAGGAAGATCACAGATACGCAGTATTTT	CASSDRKITDTQYF
TRBV6-5	TRBD1	TRBJ2-7	.	TGTGCCAGCACTAGGACAGGAGGCTACGAGCAGTACTTC	CASTRTGGYEQYF
TRBV6-5	TRBD1	TRBJ1-4	.	TGTGCCAGCAGACCACCGGGACAGAGAAATGAAAAACTGTTTTTT	CASRPPGQRNEKLFF
TRBV30	TRBD2	TRBJ2-5	.	TGTGCCTGGAGTGTAGGGTTTCTAGCGGGAGGGGCAGAGACCCAGTACTTC	CAWSVGFLAGGAETQYF
TRBV28	TRBD1	TRBJ1-6	.	TGTGCCAGCAGGGACAGGGATAATTCACCCCTCCACTTT	CASRDRDNSPLHF
TRBV2	.	TRBJ1-2	.	TGTGCCAGCAGTGAATTGGGTGGCTATGGCTACACCTTC	CASSELGGYGYTF
TRBV28	TRBD1	TRBJ1-2	.	TGTGCCAGCAGTCTCCCCGGGACAGGGGTGAACTATGGCTACACCTTC	CASSLPGTGVNYGYTF
TRBV9	TRBD1	TRBJ1-2	.	TGTGCCAGCAGCGTATCAGGGACGACAGGGACGGTAGGCTACACCTTC	CASSVSGTTGTVGYTF
TRBV4-1	TRBD2	TRBJ2-1	.	TGCGCCAGCAGCCCAAAGGGACTAGCGGCTTACAATGAGCAGTTCTTC	CASSPKGLAAYNEQFF
TRBV5-4	.	TRBJ2-5	once	TGTGCCAGCAGCTATCTTGAAGAGACGGCCCAGTACTTC	CASSYLEETAQYF
TRBV5-1	TRBD1	TRBJ1-1	.	TGCGCCAGCAGCCCCGGGACAGGGAACACTGAAGCTTTCTTT	CASSPGTGNTEAFF
TRBV6-6	.	TRBJ2-7	.	TGTGCCAGCAGTCTCCGGGGCGAAGGCGAGCAGTACTTC	CASSLRGEGEQYF
TRBV6-5	.	TRBJ1-1	.	TGTGCCAGCAGTTACCGAGGCAGCTTCACTGAAGCTTTCTTT	CASSYRGSFTEAFF
TRBV6-5	.	TRBJ2-3	.	TGTGCCAGCAGCCATGGCGGGAAAGGGGCAGATACGCAGTATTTT	CASSHGGKGADTQYF
TRBV6-6	TRBD1	TRBJ1-4	.	TGTGCCAGCAGCCGGGACAGGGGGCTCGAAAAACTGTTTTTT	CASSRDRGLEKLFF
TRBV7-9	.	TRBJ2-7	.	TGTGCCAGCAGCTTACTTATCCGGGACGGATACTCCTACGAGCAGTACTTC	CASSLLIRDGYSYEQYF
TRBV7-9	TRBD2	TRBJ2-3	.	TGTGCCAGCAGCCCTCGGGGACTAGCGGGCGCAGATACGCAGTATTTT	CASSPRGLAGADTQYF